The 26 T cell receptor beta chains listed next were all sequenced from one sample in a study of PD-1 blockade in mismatch repair-deficient tumors. Sequencing used immunoSEQ multiplex PCR; TCRdb keeps in-frame clones, though not all of them. This table has some 120,000 clones, roughly 90% appearing once. Sequenced here: peripheral blood, sampled roughly 67 weeks after starting pembrolizumab. The receptors stem from an adult with mismatch repair-deficient cancer.

The V call is TRBV4-3, the J call TRBJ2-7, with no clear D. Looked up from germline, CDR1 is LGHNA and CDR2 is YSLEER. This CDR3 contains 15 residues. Trimming cost V 1 base and J 0 bases, with 10 bases left between them. Written as DNA, the CDR3 is TGCGCCAGCAGCCAAGCGGGTACGAGCTCCTACGAGCAGTACTTC. Residues: CASSQAGTSSYEQYF.

J is TRBJ2-3 and V is TRBV6-1; perhaps TRBD2 as D (6 bases). CDR1 is MNHNS, CDR2 SASEGT, per germline. V was pared by 0 bases and J by 0 bases, with 16 bases between. The CDR3 is made up of 18 amino acids. This chain's CDR3 is CASSEALRGRGSTDTQYF. CDR3 nucleotide sequence: TGTGCCAGCAGTGAAGCGCTGAGGGGCCGGGGGAGCACAGATACGCAGTATTTT.

The J gene is TRBJ2-3, the V gene TRBV18; 9 nucleotides align to TRBD1. This CDR3 has 15 amino acids. Germline CDR1 KGHSH, CDR2 LQKENI. Trimming cost V 6 bases and J 0 bases; bases outside gene matches: 4. This CDR3 is CASSRGQGSTDTQYF. In DNA, the CDR3 is TGTGCCAGCTCCCGTGGACAGGGGAGCACAGATACGCAGTATTTT.

The chain carries TRBV30 and TRBJ2-1, with D possibly matching TRBD2 (6 bases). V lost 0 bases and J lost 9, with 15 bases in between. The CDR3 is 14 amino acids. Germline CDR1 GTSNPN, CDR2 SVGIG (reference sequence). In DNA, the CDR3 is TGTGCCTGGAGTGTGAGTCCGGGAGCGGGTGAGCAGTTCTTC. Translated, it gives CAWSVSPGAGEQFF.

The genes are TRBV4-1 and TRBJ2-7; 7 positions match TRBD2. The germline CDR1 and CDR2 sequences are MGHRA and YSYEKL. J lost 0 bases, V lost 1 base, and 0 bases had no gene match. There are 14 residues in the CDR3. The CDR3 sequence: CASSQAGGSYEQYF. For the CDR3, the DNA is TGCGCCAGCAGCCAAGCGGGAGGCTCCTACGAGCAGTACTTC.

The chain uses TRBV14 and TRBJ1-2; D is unclear. The CDR3 consists of 15 residues. The germline CDR1 and CDR2 sequences are SGHDN and FVKESK. The ends were cut back, 0 bases at V and 5 bases at J, with 13 bases in the middle. CDR3 loop: CASSQDLSRQYGYTF. The CDR3 region has the DNA TGTGCCAGCAGCCAAGACTTATCCCGTCAGTATGGCTACACCTTC.

This rearrangement joins TRBV21-1 to TRBJ2-7; TRBD1 is the table's D call and was not checked against the DNA. TRBV21-1 is a listed pseudogene. The CDR3 spans 14 residues. Written as DNA, the CDR3 is TGTGCCAGCAGCCCACAGGGGGCGGTCGACGAGCAGTACTTC. This translates into CASSPQGAVDEQYF.

The genes are TRBV7-9 and TRBJ2-2; D unresolved. Deletions cut 5 bases from V and 2 bases from J, with 6 bases between. The germline CDR1 and CDR2 sequences are SEHNR and FQNEAQ (reference sequence). The CDR3 runs to 13 residues. This CDR3 reads CASSPLNTGELFF. The CDR3 bases are TGTGCCAGCAGCCCGCTCAACACCGGGGAGCTGTTTTTT.

V is TRBV15 and J is TRBJ2-7; D may be TRBD1 (6 bases). Trimming removed 1 base from V and 2 bases from J, with 18 bases in between. The CDR3 extends over 17 amino acids. Germline values: CDR1 LNHNV, CDR2 YYDKDF (reference sequence). The CDR3: CATSRVISRTAPYEQYF. CDR3 DNA sequence: TGTGCCACCAGCAGAGTAATTTCCCGGACAGCTCCCTACGAGCAGTACTTC.

This rearrangement joins TRBV27 to TRBJ1-2; TRBD1 aligns across 10 bases. In germline, CDR1 is MNHEY, CDR2 SMNVEV (reference sequence). V trimming: 0 bases; J trimming: 8 bases; junction bases outside the gene matches: 6. The CDR3 runs to 15 residues. CDR3 region: CASSLSRTGGTGYTF. DNA of the CDR3: TGTGCCAGCAGTTTATCCAGGACAGGGGGTACGGGCTACACCTTC.

J is TRBJ1-2 and V is TRBV30; the D gene is possibly TRBD1 (6 bases). The CDR3 extends over 16 amino acids. V was pared by 2 bases and J by 8 bases, with 24 bases between. Germline CDR1 GTSNPN, CDR2 SVGIG (reference sequence). The CDR3 protein is CAWSLLSDSPSRGYTF. The CDR3 DNA follows: TGTGCCTGGAGTCTTCTTTCGGACAGCCCGTCTAGGGGCTACACCTTC.

V usage is TRBV7-9 and J usage is TRBJ2-2; the D gene could be TRBD1 or TRBD2 (5 bases each). The CDR3 has 14 residues. CDR1 and CDR2 (germline): SEHNR, FQNEAQ (reference sequence). V lost 7 bases to trimming and J lost 6 bases, with 15 bases between them. As DNA, the CDR3 is TGTGCCAGCAACCCGGGCAGGGAGCCCGGGGAGCTGTTTTTT. Protein sequence: CASNPGREPGELFF.

V gene TRBV4-1 combines with J gene TRBJ2-7; D not certain. V was clipped by 1 base and J by 0 bases, with 7 bases between them. Germline CDR1 and CDR2: MGHRA and YSYEKL. The CDR3 spans 14 residues. CDR3 DNA sequence: TGCGCCAGCAGCCAAGGGACGTACTCCTACGAGCAGTACTTC. It is translated as CASSQGTYSYEQYF.

This chain uses TRBV5-1 with TRBJ2-7; TRBD2 agrees at 7 bases. The ends lost 3 bases at V and 1 base at J; junction bases unmatched: 4. This CDR3 region has 14 residues. Germline CDR1 SGHRS, CDR2 YFSETQ. The CDR3 region is CASSYSGTSYEQYF. The CDR3 bases are TGCGCCAGCAGCTACAGCGGGACTTCCTACGAGCAGTACTTC. The full variable domain, its missing parts supplied by reference TRBV5-1 and TRBJ2-7, is KAGVTQTPRYLIKTRGQQVTLSCSPISGHRSVSWYQQTPGQGLQFLFEYFSETQRNKGNFPGRFSGRQFSNSRSEMNVSTLELGDSALYLCASSYSGTSYEQYFGPGTRLTVT.

The rearrangement uses TRBV19 and TRBJ1-1; D is possibly TRBD1 (5 bases). V lost 3 bases and J lost 4, with 18 bases in between. Germline CDR1 is LNHDA and CDR2 is SQIVND (reference sequence). CDR3 length equals 16 residues. The CDR3 sequence: CASSMSSRGRSTEAFF. The CDR3 bases are TGTGCCAGTAGTATGAGTTCGAGGGGAAGGAGCACTGAAGCTTTCTTT.

This clone was seen once. V gene TRBV7-8 combines with J gene TRBJ2-7; 8 positions agree with TRBD1. Germline values: CDR1 SGHVS, CDR2 FQNEAQ. V lost 1 base, J lost 2 bases, and 1 base stayed unmatched. This CDR3 is 14 amino acids long. The CDR3 DNA sequence: TGTGCCAGCAGCTTAGGGGACAGGACCTACGAGCAGTACTTC. This encodes CASSLGDRTYEQYF.

The V and J genes are TRBV27 and TRBJ2-1; 13 bases align to TRBD2. In germline, CDR1 is MNHEY, CDR2 SMNVEV (reference sequence). The CDR3 is 14 amino acids. Germline trimming cut 7 bases from V and 6 bases from J; bases unmatched to any gene: 3. The CDR3 bases are TGTGCCAGCAAAACTAGCGGGAGGGTCAATGAGCAGTTCTTC. Translated, it gives CASKTSGRVNEQFF.

The rearrangement uses TRBV7-9 and TRBJ1-4; D might be TRBD1 (5 bases). Germline values: CDR1 SEHNR, CDR2 FQNEAQ (reference sequence). Trimming shortened V by 5 bases and J by 5 bases, and 15 bases separated the two germline ends. CDR3 length equals 15 residues. The CDR3 reads CASSGTGKGNEKLFF. In nucleotides, the CDR3 is TGTGCCAGCAGCGGTACCGGGAAGGGGAATGAAAAACTGTTTTTT.

V usage is TRBV2 and J usage is TRBJ2-3, with 7 bases lining up with TRBD2. The germline gives CDR1 SNHLY, CDR2 FYNNEI. J was trimmed by 2 bases and V by 4 bases; bases with no gene match: 6. CDR3 length: 15 amino acids. CDR3 residues: CASSGASGLTDTQYF. In nucleotides, the CDR3 is TGTGCCAGCAGTGGTGCTAGCGGACTCACAGATACGCAGTATTTT.

This clone was observed once. The chain employs TRBV6-6 and TRBJ2-3; 7 nucleotides match TRBD2. Germline loops: CDR1 MNHNY, CDR2 SVGAGI (reference sequence). The CDR3 has 14 amino acids. Germline trimming cut 2 bases from V and 7 bases from J; bases unmatched to any gene: 6. As DNA, the CDR3 is TGTGCCAGCAGTTACCGGCGGGAGTCAAATACGCAGTATTTT. It codes for CASSYRRESNTQYF.

This clone was counted a few times. The CDR3 DNA reads as TGTGCCTGGAGTCCCCCCCCGACAGGCGAGCAGTACTTC. It specifies CAWSPPPTGEQYF. The rearrangement links TRBV30 to TRBJ2-7, with D tentatively TRBD1 (6 bases). CDR3 size: 13 residues. The V gene's germline CDR1 is GTSNPN and CDR2 SVGIG (reference sequence). V lost 2 bases and J lost 6, with 14 bases in between.

The chain has TRBV11-3 and TRBJ2-5, with 12 bases that match TRBD2. This CDR3 is 18 amino acids long. Per germline, CDR1 SGHNT and CDR2 YENEEA. Trimming at V came to 5 bases and at J to 4 bases, leaving 14 bases not matched to a gene. The DNA for the CDR3 is TGTGCCAGCAGCCTCCCACCCCAACTAGCGGGAGGCGGAGAGACCCAGTACTTC. Its protein product is CASSLPPQLAGGGETQYF.

This chain uses TRBV7-2 with TRBJ1-2; no firm D call. Trimming pared 0 bases from V and 4 bases from J, leaving 9 bases between. CDR1 and CDR2 (germline): SGHTA, FQGNSA. The CDR3 loop spans 14 amino acids. The CDR3 region is CASSLAISFYGYTF. The CDR3 nucleotides are TGTGCCAGCAGCTTAGCGATATCGTTCTATGGCTACACCTTC.

The gene calls are TRBV4-2 and TRBJ2-3; D not resolved. Germline CDR1 reads LGHNA; CDR2 reads YNFKEQ. The CDR3 sequence is 12 residues long. The V gene lost 1 base and the J gene lost 4 bases, with 3 bases spanning the gap. DNA for the CDR3: TGTGCCAGCAGCCAAGGAGCAGATACGCAGTATTTT. It translates to CASSQGADTQYF.

This chain uses TRBV4-1 with TRBJ1-4, with a possible D match to TRBD1 (6 bases). The CDR3 is 16 amino acids. The germline V and J ends were trimmed by 7 bases and 4 bases, with 19 bases remaining between them. Looked up from germline, CDR1 is MGHRA and CDR2 is YSYEKL. CDR3 protein: CASTRAGEGRNEKLFF. The DNA for the CDR3 is TGCGCCAGCACGCGGGCAGGGGAGGGTCGTAATGAAAAACTGTTTTTT.

The CDR3 loop reads CASSISAGSHYEQYF. The CDR3 DNA reads as TGTGCCAGCAGCATCAGTGCAGGGTCCCACTACGAGCAGTACTTC. The J gene is TRBJ2-7, the V gene TRBV9, with D possibly being TRBD1 (5 bases). V lost 4 bases and J 3 bases, leaving 17 bases between the germline ends. This CDR3 is built from 15 residues. Germline CDR1 SGDLS, CDR2 YYNGEE.